The 2 T cell receptor beta chains reported below all come from one sample, sequenced in a study of neoadjuvant nivolumab and ipilimumab in lung cancer. The method was immunoSEQ multiplex PCR; TCRdb's version includes in-frame clones alone and lacks a portion of them. This table has 13,000 or so clones, approximately 95% appearing once. This specimen was peripheral blood, taken after neoadjuvant nivolumab, alone or with ipilimumab, at or shortly before surgery. These TCRs come from an adult with non-small cell lung cancer.

The chain is built from TRBV4-1 and TRBJ2-3; 9 bases map to TRBD1. CDR1 is MGHRA, CDR2 YSYEKL, per germline. This CDR3 spans 16 amino acids. The junction had 7 bases not matched to a gene; V was cut back by 3 bases and J by 3 bases. The CDR3 region has the DNA TGCGCCAGCAGCCAGACCACAGGGGGCGGGACAGATACGCAGTATTTT. Protein: CASSQTTGGGTDTQYF.

The gene calls are TRBV7-2 and TRBJ2-3; D could derive from TRBD1 or TRBD2 (5 bases each). Germline V CDR1 and CDR2: SGHTA, FQGNSA. This CDR3 comprises 15 residues. Trimming removed 5 bases at V and 1 base at J, with 13 bases between. CDR3 in amino acids: CASSGFGAGTDTQYF. The CDR3 region has the DNA TGTGCCAGCAGCGGCTTCGGGGCGGGCACAGATACGCAGTATTTT.